Included here is one T cell receptor beta chain sequence, with context. Its antigen is unidentified. The data originate from a study of graft-versus-host responses after intestinal transplantation. Study-level information: Every one of the recipients received anti-thymocyte globulin induction and afterwards took tacrolimus and steroids for around 3 years. Study-wide findings and caveats: Early after transplant, HvG declines were associated with peak levels of circulating GvH clones.

Repertoires were generated with immunoSEQ multiplex PCR, while TCRdb's copy carries only in-frame clones and drops some. The sample consists of tens of thousands of clones, approximately 90% of them appearing once. This CDR3 region has 15 residues. Unmatched junction bases numbered 5, after V lost 5 bases and J lost 3 bases. Germline lookup yields CDR1 SSHAT and CDR2 FNYEAQ (reference sequence). The sample consisted of unstimulated CD8+ T cells sorted from spleen or lymph node cells, taken before transplant. The TCR was taken from a human donor who was the organ donor for an intestinal transplant. V gene TRBV7-7 combines with J gene TRBJ2-1; 9 nucleotides line up with TRBD2. CDR3 residues: CASSPTSGDYNEQFF. Here the CDR3 DNA reads TGTGCCAGCAGCCCGACTAGCGGCGACTACAATGAGCAGTTCTTC.